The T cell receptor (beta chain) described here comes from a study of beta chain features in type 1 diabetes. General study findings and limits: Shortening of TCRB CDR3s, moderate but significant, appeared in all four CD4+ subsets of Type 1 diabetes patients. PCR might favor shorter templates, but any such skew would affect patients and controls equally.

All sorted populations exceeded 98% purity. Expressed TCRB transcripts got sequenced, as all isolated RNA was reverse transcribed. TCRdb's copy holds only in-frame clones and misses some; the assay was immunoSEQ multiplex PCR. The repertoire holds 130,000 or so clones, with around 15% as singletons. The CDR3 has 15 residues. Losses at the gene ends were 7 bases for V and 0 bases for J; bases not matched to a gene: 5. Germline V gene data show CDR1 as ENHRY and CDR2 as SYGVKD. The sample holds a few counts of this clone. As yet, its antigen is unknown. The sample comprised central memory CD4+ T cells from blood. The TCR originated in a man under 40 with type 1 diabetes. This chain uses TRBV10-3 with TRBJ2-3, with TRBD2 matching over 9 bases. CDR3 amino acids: CAITRSGGSTDTQYF. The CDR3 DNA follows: TGTGCCATCACCAGAAGCGGGGGGAGCACAGATACGCAGTATTTT.